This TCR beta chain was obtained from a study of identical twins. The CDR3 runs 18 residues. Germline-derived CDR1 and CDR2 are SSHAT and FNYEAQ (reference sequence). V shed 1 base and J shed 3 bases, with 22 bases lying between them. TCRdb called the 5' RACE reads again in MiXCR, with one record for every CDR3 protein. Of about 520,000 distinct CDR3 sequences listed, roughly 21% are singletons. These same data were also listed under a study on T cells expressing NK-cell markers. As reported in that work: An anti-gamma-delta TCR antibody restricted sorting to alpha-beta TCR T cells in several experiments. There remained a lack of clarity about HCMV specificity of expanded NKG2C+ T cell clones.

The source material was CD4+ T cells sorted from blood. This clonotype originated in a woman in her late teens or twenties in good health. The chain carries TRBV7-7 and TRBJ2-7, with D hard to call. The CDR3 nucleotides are TGTGCCAGCAGCTTAGGCCCTTCTGTTGGTGGGCTACACTACGAGCAGTACTTC. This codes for CASSLGPSVGGLHYEQYF.